What follows are 24 T cell receptor beta chains derived from one specimen sequenced in a study of patients and donors after allogeneic stem cell transplantation (dated by TCRdb to about 2020). Libraries were made using RT-PCR. Sequencing took place on a NextSeq 550. Clones were called with MiXCR by TCRdb after fastp trimmed the public reads at Q25, and only in-frame beta chains were retained. All rows with the same CDR3 protein become a single entry with the most common DNA and genes. The sample table shows about 230,000 distinct CDR3 sequences, and roughly 13% are seen once. The ten top clones hold roughly 10% of the sample. The specimen sequenced was blood, either unsorted or a sorted T cell fraction (not recorded which). The receptors shown here come from a human donor who was either an allogeneic HSCT recipient or a stem cell or donor lymphocyte infusion donor (not recorded which). It is not recorded whose cells these are; they may come from a transplant donor.

The chain is built from TRBV4-1 and TRBJ2-3; TRBD2 aligns across 14 bases. Germline V CDR1 and CDR2: MGHRA, YSYEKL. The CDR3 has 21 residues. The ends lost 0 bases at V and 0 bases at J; junction bases unmatched: 11. The CDR3 DNA is TGCGCCAGCAGCCAAGAGGGGACTAGCGGGGGCCTTGTTTCTAGCACAGATACGCAGTATTTT. This encodes CASSQEGTSGGLVSSTDTQYF.

The chain uses TRBV19 and TRBJ2-1, with no clear D. V lost 1 base, J lost 2 bases, and 12 bases lay in between. CDR1 is LNHDA, CDR2 SQIVND, per germline (reference sequence). This CDR3 has 16 amino acids. CDR3 sequence: CASSIGKGITYNEQFF. The CDR3 DNA sequence: TGTGCCAGTAGTATAGGGAAAGGGATCACCTACAATGAGCAGTTCTTC.

This clonotype was counted only a few times. This chain links TRBV7-3 with TRBJ1-2, with 7 nucleotides matching TRBD1. CDR1 and CDR2 (germline): SGHTA, FQGTGA. CDR3 length: 14 residues. V shed 4 bases, J shed 2 bases, and the junction held 4 bases outside the gene matches. DNA of the CDR3: TGTGCCAGCAGCTCCGGGACAGAAAACTATGGCTACACCTTC. Translating gives CASSSGTENYGYTF.

Many counts were recorded for this clonotype. The gene calls are TRBV5-1 and TRBJ2-3, with D unclear. Trimming left V 2 bases short and J 4 bases short, with 8 bases between. CDR3 length equals 13 residues. CDR1 is SGHRS, CDR2 YFSETQ, per germline. CDR3 residues: CASSFSAADTQYF. DNA for the CDR3: TGCGCCAGCAGCTTCTCCGCGGCAGATACGCAGTATTTT.

The sample holds a few counts of this clonotype. CDR3 protein: CSAPDREKGPYEQYF. In DNA form, the CDR3 reads TGCAGTGCTCCCGACAGGGAAAAAGGCCCCTACGAGCAGTACTTC. V and J are TRBV20-1 and TRBJ2-7; 7 bases line up with TRBD1. The CDR3 runs to 15 residues. After removal of 5 bases from V and 2 bases from J, the junction contained 12 bases not matched to a gene. The V gene's germline CDR1 is DFQATT and CDR2 SNEGSKA (reference sequence).

The CDR3 protein is CASSIQNSPLHF. The CDR3 DNA is TGCGCCAGCAGCATACAGAATTCACCCCTCCACTTT. V is TRBV4-3 and J is TRBJ1-6; no clear D gene. The germline V gene encodes CDR1 LGHNA and CDR2 YSLEER. Deletions cut 5 bases from V and 7 bases from J, with 6 bases between. CDR3 length equals 12 residues.

This clonotype was counted many times. V and J are TRBV5-1 and TRBJ2-3, with D possibly being TRBD2 (5 bases). The germline CDR1 and CDR2 sequences are SGHRS and YFSETQ. V gave up 0 bases and J gave up 4 bases, with 15 bases separating them. This CDR3 comprises 16 residues. The CDR3 DNA sequence: TGCGCCAGCAGCTTGGGGGCCCGGGGTAGGGCAGATACGCAGTATTTT. Translated, it gives CASSLGARGRADTQYF.

This clonotype was seen only a few times. The rearrangement uses TRBV5-6 and TRBJ2-7; 11 positions match TRBD2. This CDR3 has 17 residues. The V gene's germline CDR1 is SGHDT and CDR2 YYEEEE. Losses at the gene ends were 0 bases for V and 0 bases for J; bases not matched to a gene: 5. The CDR3 DNA follows: TGTGCCAGCAGCTTGGTCGGGGGACTAGCGGTCTCCTACGAGCAGTACTTC. Translating gives CASSLVGGLAVSYEQYF.

In this sample, this clonotype turned up a few times. The gene calls are TRBV15 and TRBJ1-3; 7 positions match TRBD1. Germline CDR1 is LNHNV and CDR2 is YYDKDF (reference sequence). With 3 bases clipped from V and 0 bases from J, the junction kept 8 bases outside the gene matches. CDR3 length: 17 residues. CDR3 nucleotide sequence: TGTGCCACCAGCAGGGGAACAGGGGTAGGCTCTGGAAACACCATATATTTT. Translating gives CATSRGTGVGSGNTIYF.

CDR3 amino acids: CASILQGRNTEAFF. The CDR3 nucleotides are TGTGCCAGCATTCTACAGGGTCGGAACACTGAAGCTTTCTTT. J is TRBJ1-1 and V is TRBV6-1, with a weak D call TRBD1 (6 bases). This CDR3 has 14 amino acids. The germline V gene encodes CDR1 MNHNS and CDR2 SASEGT. V shed 7 bases and J shed 1 base, with 13 bases lying between them.

The V and J genes are TRBV29-1 and TRBJ2-7, with a weak D call TRBD2 (5 bases). CDR1 and CDR2 from the germline V gene are SQVTM and ANQGSEA. The V end lost 6 bases, the J end lost 0 bases, and 15 bases lay between the germline ends. There are 14 residues in the CDR3. CDR3 protein: CSVAWTGSSYEQYF. In DNA, the CDR3 is TGCAGCGTAGCATGGACGGGGAGCTCCTACGAGCAGTACTTC.

This clonotype was counted at least ten times. J is TRBJ2-3 and V is TRBV7-9; 7 positions agree with TRBD2. V was pared by 4 bases and J by 5 bases, with 3 bases of the junction left unmatched. CDR3 length: 13 residues. CDR1 SEHNR and CDR2 FQNEAQ come from the germline V gene (reference sequence). In nucleotides, the CDR3 is TGTGCCAGCAGCTCGGGGGGAAGAGATACGCAGTATTTT. It translates to CASSSGGRDTQYF.

In regard to this clonotype: A much larger clonotype is one base distant, so this may be a read error. The chain combines TRBV5-1 with TRBJ2-1; 8 positions match TRBD2. Germline CDR1 is SGHRS and CDR2 is YFSETQ. The CDR3 is 16 residues long. V lost 5 bases and J lost 6; bases outside the gene matches: 13. CDR3 protein: CASRDPAGDICNEQFF. Here the CDR3 DNA reads TGCGCCAGCAGGGACCCAGCGGGAGACATATGCAATGAGCAGTTCTTC.

This clonotype came up a few times. The chain combines TRBV9 with TRBJ2-2, with 14 bases identical to TRBD2. The CDR3 totals 18 residues. CDR1 is SGDLS and CDR2 is YYNGEE in the germline V gene. V was pared by 4 bases and J by 3 bases, with 8 bases of the junction left unmatched. The CDR3 region is CASSIGLAGGGDTGELFF. The DNA of the CDR3 is TGTGCCAGCAGCATAGGACTAGCGGGAGGCGGGGACACCGGGGAGCTGTTTTTT.

V usage is TRBV14 and J usage is TRBJ2-1; a possible D gene is TRBD1 (5 bases). Trimming removed 0 bases from V and 5 bases from J, with 8 bases in between. Germline CDR1 and CDR2: SGHDN and FVKESK. This CDR3 contains 14 residues. Here the CDR3 reads CASSQDLGDNEQFF. CDR3 nucleotides: TGTGCCAGCAGCCAAGATCTAGGGGACAATGAGCAGTTCTTC.

The sample holds a few counts of this clonotype. The chain recombines TRBV30 with TRBJ1-5, with no clear D. The CDR3 totals 13 residues. V lost 0 bases and J 6 bases, leaving 9 bases between the germline ends. Germline CDR1 reads GTSNPN; CDR2 reads SVGIG (reference sequence). This chain's CDR3 is CAWSVTRSQPQHF. The CDR3 DNA reads as TGTGCCTGGAGTGTTACCCGAAGTCAGCCCCAGCATTTT. The full variable domain, its missing parts supplied by reference TRBV30 and TRBJ1-5, is SQTIHQWPATLVQPVGSPLSLECTVEGTSNPNLYWYRQAAGRGLQLLFYSVGIGQISSEVPQNLSASRPQDRQFILSSKKLLLSDSGFYLCAWSVTRSQPQHFGDGTRLSIL.

The gene calls are TRBV24-1 and TRBJ1-2; D possibly corresponds to TRBD1 (6 bases). CDR1 and CDR2 from the germline V gene are KGHDR and SFDVKD. The CDR3 loop spans 14 amino acids. The V gene lost 0 bases and the J gene lost 6 bases, with 10 bases spanning the gap. CDR3 protein: CATSDLRGLDGYTF. The CDR3 bases are TGTGCCACCAGTGATTTGCGGGGGCTGGATGGCTACACCTTC.

In its sample, this clonotype was seen a few times. The chain employs TRBV5-1 and TRBJ2-6, with D unresolved. V was clipped by 2 bases and J by 4 bases, with 13 bases between them. This CDR3 is built from 16 residues. Germline V CDR1 and CDR2: SGHRS, YFSETQ. The CDR3 protein is CASSFRITTGANVLTF. CDR3 DNA: TGCGCCAGCAGCTTCCGTATTACTACGGGGGCCAACGTCCTGACTTTC.

The chain employs TRBV20-1 and TRBJ2-5; 9 positions match TRBD2. In germline, CDR1 is DFQATT, CDR2 SNEGSKA (reference sequence). V shed 6 bases and J 1 base; nucleotides not matched to a gene: 9. This CDR3 has 15 residues. The CDR3 protein is CSAPAGGRVQETQYF. Here the CDR3 DNA reads TGCAGTGCCCCAGCGGGAGGTAGGGTCCAAGAGACCCAGTACTTC.

V usage is TRBV24-1 and J usage is TRBJ1-5; the D is unclear. CDR3 size: 13 residues. Germline lookup yields CDR1 KGHDR and CDR2 SFDVKD. V lost 5 bases to trimming and J lost 8 bases, with 12 bases between them. CDR3 in DNA: TGTGCCACCAGTGTCCAGGTCCGGGAGCCCCAGCATTTT. It is translated as CATSVQVREPQHF.

CDR3 protein: CAIRKTSGRVSDTQYF. DNA for the CDR3: TGTGCCATCAGGAAGACTAGCGGGAGGGTATCAGATACGCAGTATTTT. The V call is TRBV10-3, the J call TRBJ2-3, with 14 bases identical to TRBD2. Germline lookup yields CDR1 ENHRY and CDR2 SYGVKD. Unmatched junction bases numbered 6, after V lost 6 bases and J lost 4 bases. The CDR3 totals 16 residues.

This clonotype was observed a few times. The V call is TRBV5-1, the J call TRBJ2-7, with TRBD1 matching 9 bases. CDR3 length equals 15 residues. J was trimmed by 4 bases and V by 4 bases; bases with no gene match: 9. The germline CDR1 and CDR2 sequences are SGHRS and YFSETQ. The CDR3 region is CASSPGIGTGYEQYF. The DNA for the CDR3 is TGCGCCAGCAGCCCGGGAATCGGGACAGGGTACGAGCAGTACTTC. Together with reference TRBV5-1 and TRBJ2-7, the CDR3 gives the full variable domain: KAGVTQTPRYLIKTRGQQVTLSCSPISGHRSVSWYQQTPGQGLQFLFEYFSETQRNKGNFPGRFSGRQFSNSRSEMNVSTLELGDSALYLCASSPGIGTGYEQYFGPGTRLTVT.

The table lists this clonotype with many counts. The CDR3, as DNA: TGTGCCATCACCCAGAACACCGGGGAGCTGTTTTTT. Protein product: CAITQNTGELFF. The chain combines TRBV10-3 with TRBJ2-2; D not resolved. Per germline, CDR1 ENHRY and CDR2 SYGVKD. V lost 7 bases, J lost 1 base, and 4 bases lay in between. This CDR3 contains 12 residues.

This clonotype has at least ten counts. J is TRBJ2-7 and V is TRBV30; unclear D gene. The germline gives CDR1 GTSNPN, CDR2 SVGIG (reference sequence). This CDR3 has 14 residues. Deletions cut 4 bases from V and 5 bases from J, with 18 bases between. CDR3: CAWKKGSYSDEQYF. DNA for the CDR3: TGTGCCTGGAAAAAGGGCTCCTACAGCGACGAGCAGTACTTC.